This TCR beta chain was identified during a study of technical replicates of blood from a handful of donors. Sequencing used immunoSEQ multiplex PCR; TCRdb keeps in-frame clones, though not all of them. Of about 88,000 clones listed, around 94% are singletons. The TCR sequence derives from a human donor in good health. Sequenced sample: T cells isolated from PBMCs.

The CDR3 DNA follows: TGTGCCAGCAGCCCCGGGACTAGCGCTTACGAGCAGTACTTC. Protein sequence: CASSPGTSAYEQYF. The V call is TRBV28, the J call TRBJ2-7; 10 bases align to TRBD2. The germline V gene has CDR1 MDHEN and CDR2 SYDVKM. CDR3 length: 14 residues. The V segment lost 6 bases and the J segment 4 bases; nucleotides outside the gene matches: 6.